This T cell receptor (beta chain) was captured in a study of blood T cell repertoires in COVID-19. Which cohort a participant joined came from the clinical history participants gave. Germline assignment: CDR1 LNHDA and CDR2 SQIVND (reference sequence). The V end lost 6 bases, the J end lost 2 bases, and 14 bases lay between the germline ends. CDR3 length equals 14 residues. Original processing methods: Using reference gene primer amplification, nucleated cell counts were estimated. Measured with immunoSEQ multiplex PCR; TCRdb has only the in-frame clones, and not every one. V, J and clone size derive from that table, while D and trimming were established from the DNA sequence. The sample lists some 140,000 clones, almost 85% occurring once.

The sequencing sample was made of PBMCs or T cells enriched from blood (not recorded which). The sequence derives from a man aged 40-49 years with acute COVID-19. V gene TRBV19 combines with J gene TRBJ2-7, with D tentatively TRBD1 (6 bases). The CDR3: CASRQGQGAYEQYF. CDR3 coding DNA: TGTGCCAGTAGGCAGGGGCAAGGGGCCTACGAGCAGTACTTC. Using reference TRBV19 and TRBJ2-7 for the parts outside the CDR3, the full variable domain is DGGITQSPKYLFRKEGQNVTLSCEQNLNHDAMYWYRQDPGQGLRLIYYSQIVNDFQKGDIAEGYSVSREKKESFPLTVTSAQKNPTAFYLCASRQGQGAYEQYFGPGTRLTVT.